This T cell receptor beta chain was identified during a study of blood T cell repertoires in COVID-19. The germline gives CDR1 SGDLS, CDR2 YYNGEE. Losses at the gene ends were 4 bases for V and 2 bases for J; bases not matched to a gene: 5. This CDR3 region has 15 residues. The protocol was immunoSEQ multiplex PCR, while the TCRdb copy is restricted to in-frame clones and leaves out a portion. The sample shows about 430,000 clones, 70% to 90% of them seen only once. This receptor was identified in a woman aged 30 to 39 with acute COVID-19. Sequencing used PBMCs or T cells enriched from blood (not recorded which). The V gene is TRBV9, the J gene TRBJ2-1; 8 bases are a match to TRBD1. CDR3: CASSPRDRPYNEQFF. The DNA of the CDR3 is TGTGCCAGCAGCCCGCGGGACAGGCCCTACAATGAGCAGTTCTTC. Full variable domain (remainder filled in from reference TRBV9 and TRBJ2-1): DSGVTQTPKHLITATGQRVTLRCSPRSGDLSVYWYQQSLDQGLQFLIQYYNGEERAKGNILERFSAQQFPDLHSELNLSSLELGDSALYFCASSPRDRPYNEQFFGPGTRLTVL.